This TCR beta chain was sequenced in a study of T-cell memory formation after mild COVID-19. In TCRdb, the 5' RACE reads were re-called with MiXCR into one record per CDR3 protein. The data hold 200,000 to 300,000 distinct CDR3 sequences, with 8% to 9.5% observed a single time. Germline V gene data show CDR1 as SGHRS and CDR2 as YFSETQ. The V end was cut by 7 bases, the J end by 3 bases, with 15 bases between. The CDR3 sequence is 14 residues long. This receptor was identified in a man aged 18-30 years who had mild COVID-19 (a few samples of this study predate the infection). Cell type and time point are not known. The V and J genes are TRBV5-1 and TRBJ2-3; TRBD2 is a possible D gene (5 bases). The sample was PBMCs or a T cell subset sorted from them (not recorded which). Here the CDR3 reads CASQPEVGTDTQYF. Here the CDR3 DNA reads TGCGCCAGCCAGCCGGAGGTTGGAACAGATACGCAGTATTTT.